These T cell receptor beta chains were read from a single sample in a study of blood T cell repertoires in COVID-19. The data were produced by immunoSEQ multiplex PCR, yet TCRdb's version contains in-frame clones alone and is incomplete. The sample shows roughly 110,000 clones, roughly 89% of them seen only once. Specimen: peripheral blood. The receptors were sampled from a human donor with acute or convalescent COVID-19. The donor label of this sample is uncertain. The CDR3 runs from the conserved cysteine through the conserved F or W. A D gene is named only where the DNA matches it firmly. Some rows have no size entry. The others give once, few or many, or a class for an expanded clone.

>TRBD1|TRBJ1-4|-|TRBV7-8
CASSSRDSNEKLFF
TGTGCCAGCAGCTCTCGGGACAGTAATGAAAAACTGTTTTTT
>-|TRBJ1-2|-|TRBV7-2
CASSFLNYGYTF
TGTGCCAGCAGCTTTCTTAACTATGGCTACACCTTC
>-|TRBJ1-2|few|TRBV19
CASRAGRGGYTF
TGTGCCAGTAGGGCAGGGCGAGGCGGCTACACCTTC
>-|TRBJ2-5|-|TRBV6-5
CASSSEMYQETQYF
TGTGCCAGCAGTTCCGAGATGTACCAAGAGACCCAGTACTTC
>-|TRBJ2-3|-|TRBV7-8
CASSQNYRDTQYF
TGTGCCAGCAGCCAAAACTATAGGGATACGCAGTATTTT
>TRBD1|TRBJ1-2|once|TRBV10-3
CAISPGQGYGYTF
TGTGCCATCAGCCCGGGACAGGGATATGGCTACACCTTC
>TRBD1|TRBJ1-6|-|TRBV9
CASSVAGTGGSPLHF
TGTGCCAGCAGCGTAGCCGGGACAGGGGGCTCACCCCTCCACTTT
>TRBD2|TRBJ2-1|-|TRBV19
CASSIGLAGSRAQFF
TGTGCCAGTAGTATAGGGCTAGCGGGAAGTCGGGCGCAGTTCTTC
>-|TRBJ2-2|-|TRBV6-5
CASSYGGPAGELFF
TGTGCCAGCAGTTACGGAGGCCCCGCAGGGGAGCTGTTTTTT
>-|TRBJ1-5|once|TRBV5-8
CASSPPGRMYQPQHF
TGTGCCAGCAGCCCTCCGGGAAGAATGTATCAGCCCCAGCATTTT
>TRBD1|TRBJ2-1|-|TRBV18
CASSPLSRGQNNEQFF
TGTGCCAGCTCACCTCTGTCCCGGGGACAGAACAATGAGCAGTTCTTC
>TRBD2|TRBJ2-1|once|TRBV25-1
CASSSSGGSYNEQFF
TGTGCCAGCAGCAGCAGCGGGGGCTCCTACAATGAGCAGTTCTTC
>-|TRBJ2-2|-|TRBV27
CASRSRGNTGELFF
TGTGCCAGCAGGAGTAGGGGGAACACCGGGGAGCTGTTTTTT
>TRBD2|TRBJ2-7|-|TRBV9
CASSDSGGPDEQYF
TGTGCCAGCAGCGATAGCGGGGGGCCTGACGAGCAGTACTTC
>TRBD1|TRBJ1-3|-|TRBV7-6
CASSRRTGDLSGNTIYF
TGTGCCAGCAGCCGTAGGACAGGCGACCTCTCTGGAAACACCATATATTTT
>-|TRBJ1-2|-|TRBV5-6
CASSLPFFSGYTF
TGTGCCAGCAGCTTGCCCTTTTTTAGTGGCTACACCTTC
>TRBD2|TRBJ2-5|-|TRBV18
CASSPGLAEETQYF
TGTGCCAGCTCGCCCGGACTAGCGGAAGAGACCCAGTACTTC
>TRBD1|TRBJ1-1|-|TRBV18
CASSRDRGGTEAFF
TGTGCCAGCTCAAGGGACAGAGGGGGGACTGAAGCTTTCTTT
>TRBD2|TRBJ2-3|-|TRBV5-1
CASSPLPSGVGYTDTQYF
TGCGCCAGCAGCCCGCTCCCTAGCGGGGTCGGTTACACAGATACGCAGTATTTT
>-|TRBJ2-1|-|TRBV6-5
CASSYSVGAQYNEQFF
TGTGCCAGCAGTTACTCGGTGGGGGCCCAATACAATGAGCAGTTCTTC
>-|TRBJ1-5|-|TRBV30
CAWRASEGISNQPQHF
TGTGCCTGGAGGGCCTCGGAGGGGATTAGCAATCAGCCCCAGCATTTT
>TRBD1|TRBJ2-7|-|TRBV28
CASSPGQESSYEQYF
TGTGCCAGCAGTCCCGGACAGGAAAGCTCCTACGAGCAGTACTTC
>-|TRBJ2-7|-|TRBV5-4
CASSLGGRNYEQYF
TGTGCCAGCAGCTTGGGGGGGCGGAACTACGAGCAGTACTTC
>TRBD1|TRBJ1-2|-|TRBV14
CASSESGRDRHYGYTF
TGTGCCAGCAGCGAAAGCGGCCGGGACAGACACTATGGCTACACCTTC
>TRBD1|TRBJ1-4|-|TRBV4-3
CASSHPDRATNEKLFF
TGCGCCAGCAGCCACCCAGACAGGGCAACTAATGAAAAACTGTTTTTT
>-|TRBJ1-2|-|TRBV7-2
CASSLSGQGGHGYTF
TGTGCCAGCAGCCTATCTGGGCAGGGTGGCCATGGCTACACCTTC
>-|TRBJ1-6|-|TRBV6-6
CASSSQGSSYNSPLHF
TGTGCCAGCAGTTCCCAGGGGAGCTCCTATAATTCACCCCTCCACTTT
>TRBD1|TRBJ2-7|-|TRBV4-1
CASSQVRTGPYEQYF
TGCGCCAGCAGCCAAGTTAGGACAGGGCCCTACGAGCAGTACTTC
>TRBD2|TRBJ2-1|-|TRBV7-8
CASSPTSGRNEQFF
TGTGCCAGCAGCCCGACTAGCGGGAGAAATGAGCAGTTCTTC
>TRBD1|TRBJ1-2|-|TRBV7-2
CASSLAANRGLERYGYTF
TGTGCCAGCAGCTTAGCGGCCAACAGGGGGCTAGAACGCTATGGCTACACCTTC
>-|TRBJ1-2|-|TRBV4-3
CASSQAYGGRMGYTF
TGCGCCAGCAGCCAAGCATACGGGGGGCGGATGGGCTACACCTTC
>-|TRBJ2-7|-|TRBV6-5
CASSYASQGSYEQYF
TGTGCCAGCAGTTACGCGTCACAGGGCAGCTACGAGCAGTACTTC
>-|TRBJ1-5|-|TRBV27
CASSLLSNSNQPQHF
TGTGCCAGCAGTTTATTGAGTAATAGCAATCAGCCCCAGCATTTT
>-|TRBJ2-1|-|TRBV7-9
CASSSNPNEQFF
TGTGCCAGCAGCTCAAATCCCAATGAGCAGTTCTTC
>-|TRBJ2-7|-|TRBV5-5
CASCLGAGGIGYEQYF
TGTGCCAGCTGCTTGGGGGCCGGGGGGATAGGCTACGAGCAGTACTTC
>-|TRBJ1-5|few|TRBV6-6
CASIRGQSNQPQHF
TGTGCCAGCATTAGAGGCCAGAGCAATCAGCCCCAGCATTTT
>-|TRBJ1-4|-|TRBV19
CASSLDRTDEKLFF
TGTGCCAGTAGCCTAGACAGGACCGATGAAAAACTGTTTTTT
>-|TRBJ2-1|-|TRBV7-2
CASSSGLDNEQFF
TGTGCCAGCAGCTCAGGGTTAGATAATGAGCAGTTCTTC
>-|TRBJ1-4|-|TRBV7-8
CASSLDSTNEKLFF
TGTGCCAGCAGCTTAGACAGCACTAATGAAAAACTGTTTTTT
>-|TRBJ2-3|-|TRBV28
CASSQPNLADTQYF
TGTGCCAGCAGTCAACCCAACTTAGCAGATACGCAGTATTTT
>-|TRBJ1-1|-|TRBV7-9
CASSPPARGNTEAFF
TGTGCCAGCAGCCCCCCCGCCAGGGGGAACACTGAAGCTTTCTTT
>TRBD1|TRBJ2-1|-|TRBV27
CASTLSGTGGKGSYNEQFF
TGTGCCAGCACACTATCCGGGACAGGGGGAAAGGGGTCCTACAATGAGCAGTTCTTC
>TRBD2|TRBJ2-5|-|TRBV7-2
CASSLVGGGARETQYF
TGTGCCAGCAGCTTAGTGGGCGGGGGGGCCCGAGAGACCCAGTACTTC
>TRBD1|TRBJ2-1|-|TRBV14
CASSQERGLYNEQFF
TGTGCCAGCAGCCAAGAGAGGGGGCTTTACAATGAGCAGTTCTTC
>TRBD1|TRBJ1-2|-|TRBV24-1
CATSDSDRGTGYTF
TGTGCCACCAGTGACTCCGACAGGGGTACTGGCTACACCTTC
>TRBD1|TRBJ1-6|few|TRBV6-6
CASRDGTAYNSPLHF
TGTGCCAGCCGGGACGGGACAGCCTATAATTCACCCCTCCACTTT
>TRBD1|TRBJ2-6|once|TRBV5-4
CASSAGTAYSGANVLTF
TGTGCCAGCAGCGCCGGGACAGCCTACTCTGGGGCCAACGTCCTGACTTTC
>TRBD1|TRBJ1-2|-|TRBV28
CASSFDRGTANYGYTF
TGTGCCAGCAGTTTTGACAGGGGGACAGCTAACTATGGCTACACCTTC
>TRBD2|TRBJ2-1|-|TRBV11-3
CASSHSGGIGSYNEQFF
TGTGCCAGCAGTCATTCGGGGGGAATCGGGTCCTACAATGAGCAGTTCTTC
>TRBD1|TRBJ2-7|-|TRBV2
CASRGDRVSYEQYF
TGTGCCAGCAGGGGGGACAGAGTGTCCTACGAGCAGTACTTC
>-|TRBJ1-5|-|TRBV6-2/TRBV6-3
CASSPDVGGGQPQHF
TGTGCCAGCAGCCCCGACGTTGGGGGAGGTCAGCCCCAGCATTTT
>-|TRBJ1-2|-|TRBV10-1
CASTNRVSDDGGYTF
TGCGCCAGCACCAACAGGGTTTCGGATGATGGTGGCTACACCTTC
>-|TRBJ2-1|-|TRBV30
CASTGGYNEQFF
TGTGCCTCGACTGGGGGGTACAATGAGCAGTTCTTC
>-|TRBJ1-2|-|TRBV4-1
CASSQDKEVSIGNYGYTF
TGCGCCAGCAGCCAAGATAAAGAGGTGTCTATCGGGAACTATGGCTACACCTTC